The source of this TCR beta chain is a study of graft-versus-host responses after intestinal transplantation. The germline CDR1 and CDR2 sequences are LNHDA and SQIVND (reference sequence). V was pared by 6 bases and J by 5 bases, with 16 bases of the junction left unmatched. The CDR3 is 18 residues long. Data came from immunoSEQ multiplex PCR; TCRdb stores just in-frame clones and leaves some out. The sample lists about 41,000 clones; about 95% were seen once. Points on this clone: Its antigen is not known.

Regarding the study as a whole: Early post-transplant HvG declines were associated with peak circulating GvH clone levels.

This rearrangement joins TRBV19 to TRBJ2-2; 9 bases map to TRBD1. The TCR was taken from a human donor who was the organ donor for an intestinal transplant. The source material was unstimulated CD8+ T cells sorted from spleen or lymph node cells, sampled before transplant. The CDR3 protein is CASSQTRRDRDGTGELFF. Written as DNA, the CDR3 is TGTGCCAGTAGCCAAACTCGCCGGGACAGGGATGGGACCGGGGAGCTGTTTTTT.